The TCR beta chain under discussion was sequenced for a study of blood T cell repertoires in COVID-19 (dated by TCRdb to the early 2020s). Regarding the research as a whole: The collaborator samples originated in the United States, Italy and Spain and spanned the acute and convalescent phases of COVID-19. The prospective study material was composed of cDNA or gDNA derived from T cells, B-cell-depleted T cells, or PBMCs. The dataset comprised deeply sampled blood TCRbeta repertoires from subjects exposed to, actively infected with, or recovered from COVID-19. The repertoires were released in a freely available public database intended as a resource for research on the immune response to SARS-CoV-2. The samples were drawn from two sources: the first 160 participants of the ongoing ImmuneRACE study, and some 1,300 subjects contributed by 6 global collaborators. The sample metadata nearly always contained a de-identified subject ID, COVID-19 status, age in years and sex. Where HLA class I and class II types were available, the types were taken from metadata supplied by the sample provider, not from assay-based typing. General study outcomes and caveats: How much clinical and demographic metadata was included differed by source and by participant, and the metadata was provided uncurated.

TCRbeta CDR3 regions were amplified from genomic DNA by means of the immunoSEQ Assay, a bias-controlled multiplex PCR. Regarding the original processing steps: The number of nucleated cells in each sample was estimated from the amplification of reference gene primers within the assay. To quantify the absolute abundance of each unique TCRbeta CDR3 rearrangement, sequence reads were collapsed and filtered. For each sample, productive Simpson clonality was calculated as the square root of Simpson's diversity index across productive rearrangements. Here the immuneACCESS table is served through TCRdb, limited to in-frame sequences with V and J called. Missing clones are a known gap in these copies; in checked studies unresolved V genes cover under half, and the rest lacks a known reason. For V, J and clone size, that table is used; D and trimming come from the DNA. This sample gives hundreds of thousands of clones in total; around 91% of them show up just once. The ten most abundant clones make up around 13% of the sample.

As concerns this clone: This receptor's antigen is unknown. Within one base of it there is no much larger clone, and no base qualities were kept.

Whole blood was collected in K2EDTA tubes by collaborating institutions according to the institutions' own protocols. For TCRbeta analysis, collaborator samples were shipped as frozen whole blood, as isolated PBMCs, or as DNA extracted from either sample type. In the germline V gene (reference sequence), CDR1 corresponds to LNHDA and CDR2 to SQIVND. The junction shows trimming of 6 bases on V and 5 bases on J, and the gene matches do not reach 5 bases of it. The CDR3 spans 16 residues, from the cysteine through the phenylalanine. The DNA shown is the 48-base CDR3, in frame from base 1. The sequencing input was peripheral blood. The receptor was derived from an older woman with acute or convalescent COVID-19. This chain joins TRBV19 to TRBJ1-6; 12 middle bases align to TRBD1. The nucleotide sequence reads TGTGCCAGTAGCCCGGGACAGGGGGCGAATAATTCACCCCTCCACTTT. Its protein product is CASSPGQGANNSPLHF.